Listed below are T cell receptor beta chains from one sample, sequenced in a study of beta chain features in type 1 diabetes. This table comes from immunoSEQ multiplex PCR, and its TCRdb copy is limited to in-frame clones, with some not included. In the table there are a few hundred thousand clones, 9.5% to 10% of which are singletons. The sequencing input was central memory CD4+ T cells from blood. These receptor sequences come from a man in his thirties or forties with type 1 diabetes. Both conserved end residues are part of each CDR3. Fields, in order: J gene, clone size, D gene, V gene, CDR3 DNA, CDR3 protein. A D gene is named only where the DNA matches it firmly. Not every row has a clone size; where given, it reads once, few, many or a size class.

>TRBJ1-6|.|.|TRBV2
TGTGCCAGCCGCCGGAGCTCCTATAATTCACCCCTCCACTTT
CASRRSSYNSPLHF
>TRBJ2-1|few|TRBD2|TRBV7-7
TGTGCCAGCAGCCGAGTTGGGACTAGCGGGGATGAGCAGTTCTTC
CASSRVGTSGDEQFF
>TRBJ1-4|few|.|TRBV27
TGTGCCAGCACCACGAGGGGTCTTAATGAAAAACTGTTTTTT
CASTTRGLNEKLFF
>TRBJ2-7|.|TRBD2|TRBV5-4
TGTGCCAGCAGCCATGGGACTAGCGGTGACTTCTACGAGCAGTACTTC
CASSHGTSGDFYEQYF
>TRBJ2-7|few|.|TRBV5-1
TGCGCCAGCAGCCCGCTAGGATCAGACTCCTACGAGCAGTACTTC
CASSPLGSDSYEQYF
>TRBJ1-5|.|.|TRBV27
TGTGCCAGCAGTTTATCGGGGACATATAGCAATCAGCCCCAGCATTTT
CASSLSGTYSNQPQHF
>TRBJ1-4|few|.|TRBV27
TGTGCCAGCAGTCGAGGCAATGAAAAACTGTTTTTT
CASSRGNEKLFF
>TRBJ2-3|many|.|TRBV10-3
TGTGCCATCACGTCCAGGGAGGTTTCCACAGATACGCAGTATTTT
CAITSREVSTDTQYF
>TRBJ1-1|.|.|TRBV28
TGTGCCAGCAGAAGTGGTTGGAACACTGAAGCTTTCTTT
CASRSGWNTEAFF
>TRBJ2-7|many|.|TRBV7-2
TGTGCCAGCAGCTTAGCGGGAGCAATGCTGTCCGAGCAGTACTTC
CASSLAGAMLSEQYF
>TRBJ2-1|few|.|TRBV6-5
TGTGCCAGCAGCCCGTTTGAGGGGAATGAGCAGTTCTTC
CASSPFEGNEQFF
>TRBJ1-5|few|.|TRBV5-8
TGTGCCAGCAGCTGGGGTGGGGACACAAATCAGCCCCAGCATTTT
CASSWGGDTNQPQHF